What follows are 3 T cell receptor beta chains derived from one specimen sequenced in a study of CD8 T cells in Susac syndrome. cDNA came from around 0.5 to 1 ug RNA primed by random hexamers. One entry per CDR3 protein, called by TCRdb with MiXCR from the immunoSEQ multiplex PCR reads. The sample shows about 300,000 distinct CDR3 sequences, 75% to 85% of them seen only once. What was sequenced was CD8+ T cells from PBMCs. These receptors came from a human donor with multiple sclerosis.

This clonotype occurred once. The chain carries TRBV13 and TRBJ2-5; no reliable D call. Trimming shortened V by 2 bases and J by 1 base, and 14 bases separated the two germline ends. The CDR3 has 16 amino acids. The germline V gene has CDR1 PRHDT and CDR2 FYEKMQ (reference sequence). The CDR3 is CASSLRAPAPQETQYF. The CDR3 DNA reads TGTGCCAGCAGCTTAAGGGCCCCCGCCCCCCAAGAGACCCAGTACTTC.

The chain is built from TRBV14 and TRBJ2-2; D unclear. This CDR3 comprises 13 residues. Germline CDR1 and CDR2: SGHDN and FVKESK. Trimming stripped 2 bases from V and 4 bases from J, with 5 bases between. CDR3: CASSQYFTGELFF. Written as DNA, the CDR3 is TGTGCCAGCAGCCAATATTTCACCGGGGAGCTGTTTTTT. Using reference TRBV14 and TRBJ2-2 for the parts outside the CDR3, the full variable domain is EAGVTQFPSHSVIEKGQTVTLRCDPISGHDNLYWYRRVMGKEIKFLLHFVKESKQDESGMPNNRFLAERTGGTYSTLKVQPAELEDSGVYFCASSQYFTGELFFGEGSRLTVL.

This chain uses TRBV7-9 with TRBJ2-2; D is unresolved. This CDR3 contains 12 residues. V was trimmed by 7 bases and J by 8 bases, leaving 11 bases between them. Germline V gene data show CDR1 as SEHNR and CDR2 as FQNEAQ (reference sequence). CDR3 coding DNA: TGTGCCAGCACGGGTCCCCCGGGGGAGCTGTTTTTT. Protein product: CASTGPPGELFF.